This T cell receptor (beta chain) comes out of a study of T cell clones after liver transplantation (dated by TCRdb to the late 2010s). About the investigation overall: Samples were obtained from ITN030ST, a randomized trial in which withdrawal of immunosuppression was attempted within 2 years of liver transplantation. Of the eight recipients, a few were HCV-positive, while the remaining recipients had been transplanted for non-autoimmune, non-viral indications. As an antigen-independent comparator for the donor-reactive sequences, third party-reactive TCRbeta sequences from pre-transplant MLRs were identified as well. Donor-reactive T cell clones were identified by TCRbeta sequencing following a pre-transplant mixed lymphocyte reaction and were subsequently tracked in post-transplant blood. Blood samples were collected pre-transplant, then pre-randomization ahead of withdrawal, and finally post-randomization once withdrawal had either been completed or failed. The studied cohort comprised 8 liver transplant recipients, 3 classified as tolerant and 5 as non-tolerant. No induction therapy was given to the subjects, and standard immunosuppression was administered until randomization at 12-24 months post-transplant. To count as tolerant, a recipient had to stay completely off immunosuppression for at least one year without liver enzymes climbing beyond twice the upper limit of normal. Summary of the overall study and its limitations: In 5 of 8 subjects, circulating donor-reactive CD4 TCRbeta sequences decreased significantly after transplant, regardless of tolerance or HCV status. Once repertoire turnover was taken into account, donor-reactive detection showed a significant reduction for CD4 in 7 of 8 subjects and for CD8 in 8 of 8. Low numbers of available donor cells limited the measurable donor-reactive repertoire in a couple of subjects. Because of small, heterogeneous patient numbers and non-standardized post-transplant time points, the conclusions were only preliminary. Without allograft tissue specimens, donor-reactive T cells may have migrated into the graft rather than being deleted. The decline in donor-reactive sequences exceeded the decline in third party-reactive sequences, suggesting partial antigen-specific deletion that was unrelated to withdrawal success.

Thawed unstimulated PBMCs were stained for CD3, CD4 and CD8 and FACS-sorted into CD3+CD4+ and CD3+CD8+ populations. All 8 studied subjects were randomized to withdrawal of immunosuppression. The Qiagen DNeasy Blood and Tissue Kit was used for isolation of genomic DNA. Frozen genomic DNA underwent high-throughput TCRbeta CDR3 sequencing by immunoSEQ, including PCR amplification, mapping, bias correction and internal controls. The original pipeline was this. Productive rearrangements were kept, and unique TCRbeta sequences were defined by CDR3 nucleotide sequence plus V and J gene. For a sequence to be called donor-reactive, it needed a frequency of at least 0.01% and at least 5-fold expansion in CFSE-low cells compared with unstimulated pre-transplant cells. Per-subject minimum frequency thresholds, based on the lowest-template unstimulated sample, ensured at least 90% detection power. Jensen-Shannon divergence between the top 1000 TCRbeta sequences post- versus pre-transplant served as the measure of repertoire turnover. Two-sided Fisher's exact tests were used to test for changes in how often donor-reactive sequences were detected. TCRdb took over this immuneACCESS table, retaining in-frame rearrangements with V and J assigned. Such tables are incomplete; in checked studies, under half of the missing clones stem from an unresolved V gene, and the remainder is unexplained. Clone size and V and J calls were adopted from that table, with D and trimming inferred from the DNA. A total of tens of thousands of clones appear in this sample, 84% of them only once. The ten largest clonotypes hold 2% to 2.5% of the sample.

CDR1 and CDR2, per the germline V gene (reference sequence), are MNHNY and SVGAGI. From the cysteine up to the phenylalanine, the CDR3 has a length of 15 residues. Left in the record is the CDR3 DNA by itself, 45 bases read in frame from the first base. Here V drops 2 bases and J drops 3 bases, and the junction holds 5 bases not matched to any gene. A single count supports this clone. Its antigen is currently not known. The sample holds no much larger clone one base away, and base qualities are not on file. The TCR comes from a human patient who received a liver transplant. In patients who had a transplant, some T cells may come from the graft donor. Rearrangement joined TRBV6-6 to TRBJ1-2, with 8 bases in between that match TRBD1. The sample was CD4+ T cells from blood, taken around 48 months after liver transplant. The CDR3 region reads CASSYRTGTHYGYTF. DNA sequence: TGTGCCAGCAGTTACCGGACAGGGACGCACTATGGCTACACCTTC.